The 21 T cell receptor beta chains listed next were all sequenced from one sample in a study of beta chain features in type 1 diabetes. Which antigens these TCRs recognize remains unknown. Whole-study results and caveats: Among patients with Type 1 diabetes, TCRB CDR3s were moderately but significantly shorter in every one of the four CD4+ subsets.

TCRB transcripts that were expressed got sequenced, as all of the isolated RNA had been reverse transcribed. The assay was immunoSEQ multiplex PCR, and TCRdb's table has in-frame clones only and misses some. Of more than 300,000 clones in the sample, roughly 8.8% were seen once. The sequenced sample consisted of central memory CD4+ T cells from blood. These receptor sequences come from a man in his thirties or forties with type 1 diabetes.

The chain carries TRBV5-1 and TRBJ2-2; TRBD2 matches at 12 bases. The CDR3 covers 19 residues. Losses at the gene ends were 3 bases for V and 4 bases for J; bases not matched to a gene: 13. Germline V gene sequence: CDR1 SGHRS, CDR2 YFSETQ. The CDR3 DNA reads as TGCGCCAGCAGCTGGACATTTACTAGCGGGGGGACTGTCACCGGGGAGCTGTTTTTT. Translated: CASSWTFTSGGTVTGELFF. Drawing the rest from reference TRBV5-1 and TRBJ2-2, the complete variable domain is KAGVTQTPRYLIKTRGQQVTLSCSPISGHRSVSWYQQTPGQGLQFLFEYFSETQRNKGNFPGRFSGRQFSNSRSEMNVSTLELGDSALYLCASSWTFTSGGTVTGELFFGEGSRLTVL.

This clone was counted ten times or more. The rearrangement links TRBV2 to TRBJ2-1; 8 bases align to TRBD1. V was pared by 3 bases and J by 4 bases, with 5 bases of the junction left unmatched. Germline CDR1 SNHLY, CDR2 FYNNEI. This CDR3 is 15 amino acids long. As DNA, the CDR3 is TGTGCCAGCAGTGAGGACAGGGAGGCATACAATGAGCAGTTCTTC. Encoded protein: CASSEDREAYNEQFF. The whole variable domain, filled in from reference TRBV2 and TRBJ2-1, reads EPEVTQTPSHQVTQMGQEVILRCVPISNHLYFYWYRQILGQKVEFLVSFYNNEISEKSEIFDDQFSVERPDGSNFTLKIRSTKLEDSAMYFCASSEDREAYNEQFFGPGTRLTVL.

Remarks on this clone: The same CDR3 is also encoded by other DNA sequences in this sample. This sequence joins TRBV4-3 and TRBJ2-1, with D tentatively TRBD2 (6 bases). Germline CDR1 is LGHNA and CDR2 is YSLEER. The CDR3 loop spans 14 amino acids. V shed 4 bases and J shed 0 bases, with 7 bases lying between them. CDR3 in amino acids: CASSLSGSYNEQFF. The CDR3 region has the DNA TGCGCCAGCAGCCTTAGCGGCTCCTACAATGAGCAGTTCTTC.

The chain links TRBV7-2 to TRBJ1-2; D not resolved. The V and J ends lost 4 bases and 7 bases respectively, with 16 bases between them. The germline CDR1 and CDR2 sequences are SGHTA and FQGNSA. This CDR3 contains 14 residues. CDR3 DNA: TGTGCCAGCAGCTCCCCCATAAAAGTCCTTGGCTACACCTTC. Amino acids: CASSSPIKVLGYTF.

The rearrangement uses TRBV7-2 and TRBJ1-2; a weak D match, TRBD1 (5 bases). CDR1 and CDR2 from the germline V gene are SGHTA and FQGNSA. V was cut by 4 bases and J by 8 bases, with 11 bases left in between. The CDR3 is 12 residues long. The CDR3 loop is CASSWDERGYTF. CDR3 nucleotides: TGTGCCAGCAGCTGGGACGAAAGAGGCTACACCTTC.

This chain joins TRBV30 and TRBJ2-5, with a possible D match to TRBD2 (6 bases). The ends were cut back, 0 bases at V and 8 bases at J, with 13 bases in the middle. Germline V gene lookup returns CDR1 GTSNPN and CDR2 SVGIG (reference sequence). This CDR3 region has 13 residues. The CDR3 here is CAWSVQAGKTQYF. The CDR3, as DNA: TGTGCCTGGAGTGTACAGGCGGGAAAAACCCAGTACTTC.

This clone was detected only a few times. This chain joins TRBV28 and TRBJ2-7; 10 bases line up with TRBD1. The CDR3 has 14 amino acids. Losses at the gene ends were 6 bases for V and 5 bases for J; bases not matched to a gene: 7. Germline V gives CDR1 MDHEN, CDR2 SYDVKM. The CDR3: CASRDRQGANEQYF. The CDR3 bases are TGTGCCAGCAGGGATAGACAGGGGGCTAACGAGCAGTACTTC.

This clone showed up just a few times. The chain is built from TRBV30 and TRBJ1-4; D is possibly TRBD1 (5 bases). This CDR3 contains 16 residues. Per the germline V gene, CDR1 is GTSNPN and CDR2 is SVGIG (reference sequence). The V and J ends lost 0 bases and 4 bases respectively, with 15 bases between them. CDR3 amino acids: CAWSVSAVGGNEKLFF. The CDR3 bases are TGTGCCTGGAGTGTATCCGCCGTGGGGGGTAATGAAAAACTGTTTTTT.

In its sample, this clone was seen many times. The V call is TRBV5-1, the J call TRBJ1-2; tentative D call: TRBD1 (6 bases). Looked up from germline, CDR1 is SGHRS and CDR2 is YFSETQ. Trimming took off 0 bases at V and 8 bases at J, with 8 bases between the two ends. The CDR3 spans 12 residues. The CDR3 nucleotides read TGCGCCAGCAGCTTGGGGACAGAGGGCTACACCTTC. Translating it yields CASSLGTEGYTF.

This clone was detected only a few times. The chain is built from TRBV5-6 and TRBJ2-5, with D possibly matching TRBD1 (6 bases). CDR3 length: 15 residues. From germline, CDR1 is SGHDT and CDR2 YYEEEE. V was trimmed by 0 bases and J by 3 bases, leaving 12 bases between them. The CDR3 spells CASSLAGAPKETQYF. CDR3 coding DNA: TGTGCCAGCAGCTTGGCAGGGGCTCCAAAAGAGACCCAGTACTTC.

This clone was seen more than once but under ten times. The genes are TRBV25-1 and TRBJ2-7; D call uncertain. Germline loops: CDR1 MGHDK, CDR2 SYGVNS. The length of the CDR3 is 9 residues. The V end was cut by 10 bases, the J end by 4 bases, with 5 bases between. The CDR3 bases are TGTGCCACCCAATACGAGCAGTACTTC. The encoded protein is CATQYEQYF.

This clone was counted only a few times. The V call is TRBV27, the J call TRBJ2-7; weak D call: TRBD2 (5 bases). Looked up from germline, CDR1 is MNHEY and CDR2 is SMNVEV (reference sequence). V lost 5 bases, J lost 7 bases, and 9 bases lay in between. The CDR3 length is 11 residues. This CDR3 is CASSARVEQYF. The CDR3, as DNA: TGTGCCAGCAGTGCGAGGGTAGAGCAGTACTTC.

The rearrangement links TRBV18 to TRBJ1-1; 8 bases align to TRBD1. Trimming took 2 bases from V and 8 from J; bases not matched to a gene: 4. The CDR3 contains 13 residues. The V gene's germline CDR1 is KGHSH and CDR2 LQKENI. The CDR3 protein is CASSPGQGWEAFF. CDR3 nucleotides: TGTGCCAGCTCACCAGGACAGGGTTGGGAAGCTTTCTTT.

This clone was detected only a few times. The J gene is TRBJ2-2, the V gene TRBV5-1; maybe TRBD2 (7 bases). This CDR3 contains 15 residues. The V and J ends lost 4 bases and 4 bases respectively, with 14 bases between them. Per germline, CDR1 SGHRS and CDR2 YFSETQ. The CDR3, as DNA: TGCGCCAGCAGCGGCGGGGGCCCCCTCACCGGGGAGCTGTTTTTT. It translates to CASSGGGPLTGELFF. The full variable domain, rest sourced from reference TRBV5-1 and TRBJ2-2, is KAGVTQTPRYLIKTRGQQVTLSCSPISGHRSVSWYQQTPGQGLQFLFEYFSETQRNKGNFPGRFSGRQFSNSRSEMNVSTLELGDSALYLCASSGGGPLTGELFFGEGSRLTVL.

This chain uses TRBV12-5 with TRBJ2-3; D perhaps matches TRBD2 (5 bases). This CDR3 is 12 amino acids long. The germline V gene has CDR1 LGHNT and CDR2 FRNRAP. The germline V and J ends were trimmed by 0 bases and 15 bases, with 13 bases remaining between them. The CDR3 bases are TGTGCTAGTGGTTTGGTAACTAGAGAACAATATTTT. Its protein is CASGLVTREQYF. Full variable domain (rest looked up from reference TRBV12-5 and TRBJ2-3): DARVTQTPRHKVTEMGQEVTMRCQPILGHNTVFWYRQTMMQGLELLAYFRNRAPLDDSGMPKDRFSAEMPDATLATLKIQPSEPRDSAVYFCASGLVTREQYFGPGTRLTVL.

The table lists this clone with many counts. The chain has TRBV4-3 and TRBJ2-1; 10 bases are a match to TRBD2. V lost 4 bases, J lost 7 bases, and 4 bases stayed unmatched. The CDR3 has 14 amino acids. Per the germline V gene, CDR1 is LGHNA and CDR2 is YSLEER. The CDR3: CASSLGLAENEQFF. The CDR3 DNA sequence: TGCGCCAGCAGCCTTGGACTAGCGGAAAATGAGCAGTTCTTC.

V usage is TRBV6-5 and J usage is TRBJ1-2; possibly TRBD1 for D (5 bases). Per germline, CDR1 MNHEY and CDR2 SVGAGI. V was trimmed by 0 bases and J by 7 bases, leaving 15 bases between them. The CDR3 loop spans 15 amino acids. The CDR3 spells CASSYSDSRASGYTF. In nucleotides, the CDR3 is TGTGCCAGCAGTTACTCCGACAGTAGGGCGAGTGGCTACACCTTC.

The chain couples TRBV6-1 to TRBJ2-1; 12 bases match TRBD1. The V segment lost 4 bases and the J segment 9 bases; nucleotides outside the gene matches: 7. The CDR3 is 15 amino acids. From germline, CDR1 is MNHNS and CDR2 SASEGT. DNA for the CDR3: TGTGCCAGCAGTGCGGGACAGGGGGCGGGAGGTGAGCAGTTCTTC. This encodes CASSAGQGAGGEQFF.

The chain carries TRBV11-3 and TRBJ2-1, with no clear D. Germline CDR1 SGHNT, CDR2 YENEEA. This CDR3 region has 12 residues. Between the trimmed V and J ends, which lost 1 base and 8 bases, there was a span of 6 bases. Here the CDR3 reads CASSLGQDEQFF. CDR3 nucleotide sequence: TGTGCCAGCAGCTTAGGGCAAGATGAGCAGTTCTTC.

This clone has a count of ten or more. The chain joins TRBV28 to TRBJ2-3, with 11 positions matching TRBD2. Germline trimming cut 8 bases from V and 2 bases from J; bases unmatched to any gene: 9. Germline values: CDR1 MDHEN, CDR2 SYDVKM. The CDR3 runs 16 residues. This chain's CDR3 is CASYPRLAGTTDTQYF. CDR3 nucleotides: TGTGCCAGCTACCCTCGACTAGCGGGGACCACAGATACGCAGTATTTT.

The chain couples TRBV19 to TRBJ2-3, with TRBD1 as a possible D gene (5 bases). The CDR3 consists of 13 residues. The ends were cut back, 7 bases at V and 4 bases at J, with 12 bases in the middle. The germline V gene encodes CDR1 LNHDA and CDR2 SQIVND (reference sequence). CDR3 in amino acids: CASTYGAADTQYF. The CDR3 DNA reads TGTGCCAGTACCTATGGGGCGGCAGATACGCAGTATTTT.